The entry below describes one TCR beta chain. The sample holds one count of this clonotype. Its antigen remains undetermined. Base-call qualities are not available, and no considerably larger clone is one nucleotide away. Support from one read is weak. All patients had node-negative disease on CT and PET/CT, and none had a history of other malignancies or had previously received chemotherapy or radiotherapy. Six milliliters of peripheral venous blood were drawn into EDTA tubes at each of two time points. Ficoll-Paque Plus density-gradient centrifugation was used to isolate PBMCs. Immediately after collection, samples were stored at -80 degrees C until analysis. V loses 5 bases of germline sequence and J loses 5 bases, and the interval between the two ends is 15 bases. The CDR3, from cysteine to phenylalanine, totals 14 residues. Only CDR3 DNA remains: 42 bases, in frame from the first base. The sample comes from a study of prognosis after radiotherapy for stage I lung cancer (dated by TCRdb to about 2021). Broadly, across the study: Between early 2018 and 2019, some 18 stage I NSCLC patients were enrolled in Nanjing, China. The study took one blood sample before SBRT and one after SBRT from each of approximately 20 patients and sequenced all 38 samples. On tumor histology, some 11 patients had adenocarcinoma and six or seven had squamous cell carcinoma. SBRT was delivered in 3 to 5 fractions with a biologically effective dose of at least 100 Gy, and image-guided IMRT or VMAT was used for delivery. The cohort was made up of under 15 men and roughly 6 women, with a median age of approximately 74 years and an age range of roughly 50 to 84 years. Every patient was deemed medically inoperable, around eleven because of comorbidities and more than 5 because they refused surgery. In every patient, SBRT was given without any concurrent therapy. Distant metastases were developed by four of the 19 patients after SBRT, at a median of about seven months, whereas no significant progression was observed in the other 15 patients. Peripheral blood TCR beta repertoires were profiled in stage I NSCLC patients before and after stereotactic body radiotherapy, and the study then linked these repertoires to distant failure. Newly diagnosed primary stage I lung tumors were found in fourteen patients, while oligometastatic NSCLC after surgical resection of the primary tumor was found in roughly five. The investigation overall reported the following: None of the reported P values were adjusted for multiple comparisons. The small cohort and short follow-up limited the study, so independent validation of the findings is needed. No determination of tumor specificity was made for expanded TCR clones. Unique TCR clone counts fell after SBRT (median 10,088 before versus about 7,100 after; Wilcoxon paired P=0.011). TRBV and TRBJ usage frequencies reportedly differed by metastasis status, in two V genes at baseline and in several V and two J genes after SBRT. Post-SBRT Shannon entropy and its change from baseline were lower in patients who developed distant metastases; baseline Shannon entropy was not associated with metastases.

Two rounds of multiplex PCR on genomic DNA were used to amplify the TCR beta CDR3 region. In the first round of PCR, primers specific to each TRBV and TRBJ gene were used, and the primer sequences are filed in Chinese patent CN105087789A. Universal primers were used in the second round of PCR. The Roche High Pure PCR Template Preparation Kit was used to extract genomic DNA from frozen PBMCs. Libraries were sequenced paired-end with 151 bp reads on an Illumina HiSeq 3000. The authors' analysis ran thus. Raw reads lacking the multiplex PCR primer sequences were removed with CutAdapt. Using PEAR, the high-quality paired reads were merged into contigs. By aligning each contig to reference sequences, MiXCR assigned the TRB V, D and J gene segments to that contig. To remove sequencing errors, CDR3 sequences were clustered according to base quality and sequence similarity. Diversity was measured as Shannon entropy normalized by the natural log of productive TCR sequence number. One minus Shannon entropy divided by the natural log of the number of unique clonotypes was used as the definition of clonality. The Youden index of ROC curves was used to select progression-free survival cut-offs for repertoire metrics, and analyses were performed in R 3.5.3. TCRdb reprocessed the public reads (quality trimming at Q25 with fastp, clone calling with MiXCR) and kept in-frame beta chains. Each CDR3 protein gets just one entry, which takes the most common genes and DNA from the rows behind it. The authors' filters were not applied to this entry. This sample is represented by 20,000 to 25,000 distinct CDR3 sequences; about 40% of them were singletons. Around a fifth of the sample lies in the top ten.

This specimen was PBMCs, taken before or after stereotactic body radiation therapy (not recorded which). The sequence came from a donor at least 50 years old with non-small cell lung cancer. This chain is built from TRBV12-3 or TRBV12-4 and TRBJ2-5; a tentative D match to TRBD2 spans 5 bases. The DNA sequence is given as TGTGCCAGCAGTCGACCGGGATTTGGGGAGACCCAGTACTTC. Its product reads: CASSRPGFGETQYF.